This T cell receptor (beta chain) was sequenced during a study of T cells in Graves' hyperthyroidism and ophthalmopathy. Findings of the study overall: Through a model of 13 V-J features, ophthalmopathy was separated from stable hyperthyroidism. Among thyroid clonotypes expanded above 0.001, most also appeared in blood.

RNA transcripts provided the source from which TCR beta CDR3 regions were amplified. The TCR CDR3 was amplified in a first-round RT-PCR using the HTBI primer set. TCRdb itself ran the multiplex PCR reads through MiXCR, one entry per CDR3 protein. The data show roughly 49,000 distinct CDR3 sequences, about 53% seen once. A remark on this clonotype: Its antigen is undetermined.

The CDR3 sequence is 16 residues long. The germline V gene encodes CDR1 MDHEN and CDR2 SYDVKM. V lost 4 bases to trimming and J lost 3 bases, with 18 bases between them. The chain combines TRBV28 with TRBJ1-2; D perhaps matches TRBD1 (5 bases). This TCR came from a man aged 18-30 years with Graves' hyperthyroidism. The specimen was peripheral blood or thyroid tissue (not recorded which). DNA of the CDR3: TGTGCCAGCAGTTCGCTTCCGGGACGCTCATACTATGGCTACACCTTC. It specifies CASSSLPGRSYYGYTF.